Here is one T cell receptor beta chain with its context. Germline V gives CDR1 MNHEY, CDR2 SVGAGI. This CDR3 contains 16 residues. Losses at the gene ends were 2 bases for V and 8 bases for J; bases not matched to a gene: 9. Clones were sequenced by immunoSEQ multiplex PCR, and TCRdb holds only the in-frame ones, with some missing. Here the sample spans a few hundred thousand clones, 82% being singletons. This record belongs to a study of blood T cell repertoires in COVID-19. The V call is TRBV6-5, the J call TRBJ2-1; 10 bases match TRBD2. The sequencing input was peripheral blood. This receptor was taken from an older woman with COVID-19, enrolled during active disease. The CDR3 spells CASSYVAGGSTDEQFF. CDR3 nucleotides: TGTGCCAGCAGTTACGTAGCGGGAGGTAGTACAGATGAGCAGTTCTTC.